Each of the 21 T cell receptor beta chains below was sequenced from the same sample in a study of blood T cell repertoires in COVID-19. The table came from immunoSEQ multiplex PCR; TCRdb's copy has only in-frame clones and leaves some out. The sample has some 65,000 clones, 85% to 90% seen once. Specimen: peripheral blood. All receptors derive from an elderly man with acute or convalescent COVID-19.

V usage is TRBV19 and J usage is TRBJ2-2, with 7 bases lining up with TRBD1. The CDR3 covers 14 residues. Germline V gives CDR1 LNHDA, CDR2 SQIVND (reference sequence). The J segment lost 0 bases and the V segment lost 9 bases, leaving 4 bases of the junction unmatched. The CDR3 loop is CASSDRPNTGELFF. The CDR3 bases are TGTGCCAGCTCGGACAGGCCGAACACCGGGGAGCTGTTTTTT.

The chain has TRBV5-8 and TRBJ1-5, with 12 bases that match TRBD1. The V gene's germline CDR1 is SGHTS and CDR2 YDEGEE. The CDR3 covers 19 residues. V shed 4 bases, J shed 2 bases, and the junction held 13 bases outside the gene matches. CDR3: CASSPDPGTGGGGNQPQHF. In DNA, the CDR3 is TGTGCCAGCAGCCCGGATCCCGGGACAGGGGGCGGAGGCAATCAGCCCCAGCATTTT.

This rearrangement joins TRBV9 to TRBJ2-3; a weak D match, TRBD1 (6 bases). CDR1 is SGDLS and CDR2 is YYNGEE in the germline V gene. Trimming shortened V by 0 bases and J by 3 bases, and 11 bases separated the two germline ends. The CDR3 length is 15 residues. CDR3 residues: CASSVVGAQTDTQYF. The CDR3 region has the DNA TGTGCCAGCAGCGTAGTGGGGGCGCAGACAGATACGCAGTATTTT.

V gene TRBV9 combines with J gene TRBJ1-2; no clear D gene. V lost 1 base to trimming and J lost 6 bases, with 7 bases between them. Looked up from germline, CDR1 is SGDLS and CDR2 is YYNGEE. The CDR3 length is 12 residues. This CDR3 is CASSVPPHGYTF. The DNA of the CDR3 is TGTGCCAGCAGCGTACCCCCTCATGGCTACACCTTC.

This clone appeared a few times. The chain combines TRBV5-1 with TRBJ1-6; perhaps TRBD1 as D (6 bases). The CDR3 loop spans 15 amino acids. The germline gives CDR1 SGHRS, CDR2 YFSETQ. With 0 bases removed from V and 11 bases from J, the gap between germline ends came to 15 bases. CDR3 loop: CASSLAVGGETPLHF. CDR3 in DNA: TGCGCCAGCAGCTTGGCGGTTGGGGGCGAGACACCCCTCCACTTT.

The chain links TRBV19 to TRBJ2-1; 11 bases match TRBD1. V lost 0 bases and J lost 3; bases outside the gene matches: 10. The CDR3 runs 19 residues. CDR1 and CDR2 (germline): LNHDA, SQIVND (reference sequence). Here the CDR3 reads CASSIELDRGRGIYNEQFF. In nucleotides, the CDR3 is TGTGCCAGTAGTATAGAGCTGGACAGGGGGCGAGGGATCTACAATGAGCAGTTCTTC.

The chain carries TRBV3-1 (or the pseudogene TRBV3-2) and TRBJ1-1; TRBD1 matches at 7 bases. This CDR3 spans 17 amino acids. After removal of 1 base from V and 4 bases from J, the junction contained 12 bases not matched to a gene. Germline CDR1 and CDR2: LGHDT and YNNKEL (reference sequence). The CDR3 sequence: CASSQATGPALGTEAFF. The CDR3 bases are TGTGCCAGCAGCCAAGCGACAGGGCCGGCCCTGGGCACTGAAGCTTTCTTT.

The V and J genes are TRBV30 and TRBJ2-7; TRBD2 matches 9 bases. The CDR3 spans 13 residues. Germline trimming cut 4 bases from V and 5 bases from J; bases unmatched to any gene: 6. Germline CDR1 GTSNPN, CDR2 SVGIG (reference sequence). CDR3 loop: CAWNSGTSNEQYF. CDR3 sequence (DNA): TGTGCCTGGAATAGCGGGACTAGCAACGAGCAGTACTTC.

CDR3 sequence: CATSDLTRGGNEQFF. The DNA for the CDR3 is TGTGCCACCAGTGATTTGACTCGGGGGGGGAATGAGCAGTTCTTC. This chain joins TRBV24-1 and TRBJ2-1; 8 bases align to TRBD2. J gave up 7 bases and V 0 bases, and 4 bases lay outside the gene matches. CDR3 length equals 15 residues. Germline CDR1 KGHDR, CDR2 SFDVKD.

The table lists this clone with a count of one. This chain links TRBV7-2 with TRBJ2-1; D gene uncertain. V was trimmed by 3 bases and J by 2 bases, leaving 5 bases between them. Germline-derived CDR1 and CDR2 are SGHTA and FQGNSA. The CDR3 contains 13 residues. The CDR3 region is CASSFGAYNEQFF. For the CDR3, the DNA is TGTGCCAGCAGCTTTGGAGCCTACAATGAGCAGTTCTTC.

This clone was seen only once. The CDR3 DNA is TGTGCCAGCAGCTTCATGTACGAGCAGTACTTC. It yields the protein CASSFMYEQYF. The rearrangement joins TRBV5-4 to TRBJ2-7; D ambiguous. Germline loops: CDR1 SGHNT, CDR2 YYREEE (reference sequence). The CDR3 extends over 11 amino acids. The V end was cut by 2 bases, the J end by 4 bases, with 4 bases between.

This clone has a handful of counts. The J gene is TRBJ1-3, the V gene TRBV5-1; D unresolved. CDR1 is SGHRS and CDR2 is YFSETQ in the germline V gene. The CDR3 runs to 15 residues. V gave up 4 bases and J gave up 3 bases, with 14 bases separating them. This chain's CDR3 is CASSPSGENGNTIYF. CDR3 sequence (DNA): TGCGCCAGCAGCCCCTCCGGGGAAAATGGAAACACCATATATTTT.

V is TRBV24-1 and J is TRBJ2-7; D may be TRBD1 (5 bases). CDR1 KGHDR and CDR2 SFDVKD come from the germline V gene. V dropped 2 bases and J dropped 5 bases, with 12 bases sitting between them. This CDR3 has 14 amino acids. CDR3 nucleotide sequence: TGTGCCACCAGTGATTCAGGGCAGTTCGACGAGCAGTACTTC. Its translation is CATSDSGQFDEQYF.

This chain uses TRBV11-1 with TRBJ2-7, with 9 bases that match TRBD2. Trimming took 6 bases from V and 5 from J; bases not matched to a gene: 5. Germline lookup yields CDR1 SGHAT and CDR2 FQDESV (reference sequence). This CDR3 region has 13 residues. The CDR3 here is CASSSGRLHEQYF. The CDR3 region has the DNA TGTGCCAGCAGTAGCGGGAGATTGCACGAGCAGTACTTC.

There are a few counts of this clone. V gene TRBV5-5 combines with J gene TRBJ1-2, with D perhaps matching TRBD1 (6 bases). The CDR3 loop spans 12 amino acids. V gave up 5 bases and J gave up 4 bases, with 9 bases separating them. CDR1 and CDR2 (germline): SGHKS, YYEKEE (reference sequence). The CDR3 protein is CASSLRGYGYTF. For the CDR3, the DNA is TGTGCCAGCAGTCTCAGGGGCTATGGCTACACCTTC.

J is TRBJ2-3 and V is TRBV6-5; tentatively, D is TRBD1 (6 bases). CDR1 MNHEY and CDR2 SVGAGI come from the germline V gene. Trimming pared 5 bases from V and 2 bases from J, leaving 8 bases between. This CDR3 is built from 13 residues. The CDR3: CASSPGDTDTQYF. The CDR3 DNA reads as TGTGCCAGCAGTCCAGGGGACACAGATACGCAGTATTTT.

The chain joins TRBV10-3 to TRBJ1-1; TRBD1 aligns across 7 bases. This CDR3 has 15 amino acids. J gave up 0 bases and V 7 bases, and 8 bases lay outside the gene matches. The germline CDR1 and CDR2 sequences are ENHRY and SYGVKD. In DNA, the CDR3 is TGTGCCATCATTCCGGGGGACAGCATGAACACTGAAGCTTTCTTT. This translates into CAIIPGDSMNTEAFF.

This chain joins TRBV6-6 and TRBJ1-5, with no clear D. The CDR3 is 12 amino acids. Germline V CDR1 and CDR2: MNHNY, SVGAGI (reference sequence). Deletions cut 5 bases from V and 4 bases from J, with 6 bases between. The CDR3 DNA reads TGTGCCAGCAGTGATGCGAATCAGCCCCAGCATTTT. Translation: CASSDANQPQHF.

The gene calls are TRBV5-5 and TRBJ1-5; 9 bases match TRBD1. The CDR3 runs to 18 residues. J gave up 0 bases and V 4 bases, and 11 bases lay outside the gene matches. Germline CDR1 reads SGHKS; CDR2 reads YYEKEE (reference sequence). DNA of the CDR3: TGTGCCAGCAGCCCCCGGGTCCGGGACAGGGATAGCAATCAGCCCCAGCATTTT. This gives the protein CASSPRVRDRDSNQPQHF.

This chain links TRBV4-2 with TRBJ1-3; D unresolved. V lost 0 bases, J lost 3 bases, and 12 bases lay in between. Per the germline V gene, CDR1 is LGHNA and CDR2 is YNFKEQ. The CDR3 is made up of 16 amino acids. The CDR3 DNA is TGTGCCAGCAGCCAAGATATGGCAGGTGGTGGAAACACCATATATTTT. It yields the protein CASSQDMAGGGNTIYF.

This clone occurred a few times. This chain joins TRBV11-1 and TRBJ2-1; D possibly corresponds to TRBD2 (6 bases). This CDR3 spans 16 amino acids. The V gene lost 1 base and the J gene lost 4 bases, with 14 bases spanning the gap. The germline gives CDR1 SGHAT, CDR2 FQDESV (reference sequence). CDR3 region: CASSLVPEGTYNEQFF. The CDR3 DNA reads TGTGCCAGCAGCTTAGTCCCGGAGGGGACGTACAATGAGCAGTTCTTC.